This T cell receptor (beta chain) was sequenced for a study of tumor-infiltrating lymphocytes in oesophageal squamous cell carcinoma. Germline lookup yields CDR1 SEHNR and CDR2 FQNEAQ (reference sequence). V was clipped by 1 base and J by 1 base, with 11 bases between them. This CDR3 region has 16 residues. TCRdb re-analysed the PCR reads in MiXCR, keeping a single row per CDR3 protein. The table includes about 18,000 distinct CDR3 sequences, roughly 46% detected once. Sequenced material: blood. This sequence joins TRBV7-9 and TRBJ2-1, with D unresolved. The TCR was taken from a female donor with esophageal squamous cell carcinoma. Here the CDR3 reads CASSLVGPGSYNEQFF. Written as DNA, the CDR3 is TGTGCCAGCAGCTTAGTAGGCCCTGGGTCCTACAATGAGCAGTTCTTC.